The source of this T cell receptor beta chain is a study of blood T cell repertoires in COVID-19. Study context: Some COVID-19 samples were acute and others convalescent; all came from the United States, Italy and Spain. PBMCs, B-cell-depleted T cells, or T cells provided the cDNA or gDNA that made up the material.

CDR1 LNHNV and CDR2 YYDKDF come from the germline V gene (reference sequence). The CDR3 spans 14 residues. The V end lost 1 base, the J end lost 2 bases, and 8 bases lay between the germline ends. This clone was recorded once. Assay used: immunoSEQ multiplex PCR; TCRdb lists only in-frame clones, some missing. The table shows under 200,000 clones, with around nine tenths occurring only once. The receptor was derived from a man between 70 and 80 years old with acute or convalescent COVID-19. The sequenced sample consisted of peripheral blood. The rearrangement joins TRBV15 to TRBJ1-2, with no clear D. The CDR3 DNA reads TGTGCCACCAGCAGAGGCGGGCAGAACTATGGCTACACCTTC. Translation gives CATSRGGQNYGYTF.